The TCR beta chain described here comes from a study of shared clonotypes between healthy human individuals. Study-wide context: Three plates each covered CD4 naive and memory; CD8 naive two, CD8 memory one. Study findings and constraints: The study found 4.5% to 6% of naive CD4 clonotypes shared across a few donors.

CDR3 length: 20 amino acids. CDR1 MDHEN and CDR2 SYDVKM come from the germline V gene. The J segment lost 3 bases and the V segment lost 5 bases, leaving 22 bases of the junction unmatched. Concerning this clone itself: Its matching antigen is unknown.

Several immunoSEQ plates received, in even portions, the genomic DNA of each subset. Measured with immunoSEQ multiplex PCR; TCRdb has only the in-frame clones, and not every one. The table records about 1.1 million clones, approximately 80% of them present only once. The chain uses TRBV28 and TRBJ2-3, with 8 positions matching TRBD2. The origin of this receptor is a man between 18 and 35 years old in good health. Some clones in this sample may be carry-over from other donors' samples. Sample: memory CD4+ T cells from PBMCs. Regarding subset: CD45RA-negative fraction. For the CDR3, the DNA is TGTGCCAGCAGTGGAGCTTCCAACCGGGCTAGCGGGCACCTTACAGATACGCAGTATTTT. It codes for CASSGASNRASGHLTDTQYF.